One and the same sample provided the 14 T cell receptor beta chains below, sequenced in a study of cytomegalovirus exposure and HLA in healthy donors. The protocol was immunoSEQ multiplex PCR, while the TCRdb copy is restricted to in-frame clones and leaves out a portion. The sample lists some 200,000 clones, more than 65% occurring once. The material sequenced was PBMCs. The receptors shown here come from a woman aged 25 to 45 in good health and CMV-seropositive.

This clone was seen only a few times. V is TRBV6-6 and J is TRBJ1-2; D unresolved. The V gene's germline CDR1 is MNHNY and CDR2 SVGAGI (reference sequence). V was cut by 0 bases and J by 4 bases, with 6 bases left in between. This CDR3 spans 13 amino acids. The CDR3 loop reads CASSYSRGYGYTF. The CDR3 coding sequence is TGTGCCAGCAGTTACTCACGGGGCTATGGCTACACCTTC.

This sequence joins TRBV6-5 and TRBJ2-7; D remains ambiguous. Germline V CDR1 and CDR2: MNHEY, SVGAGI. V shed 2 bases and J shed 2 bases, with 7 bases lying between them. The CDR3 has 13 amino acids. For the CDR3, the DNA is TGTGCCAGCAGTTACACCAACACCTACGAGCAGTACTTC. This encodes CASSYTNTYEQYF.

The V and J genes are TRBV15 and TRBJ2-7, with TRBD1 matching 8 bases. Trimming at V came to 5 bases and at J to 4 bases, leaving 13 bases not matched to a gene. CDR1 and CDR2 (germline): LNHNV, YYDKDF (reference sequence). The CDR3 loop spans 16 amino acids. The DNA of the CDR3 is TGTGCCACCAGCCGTAAGGGGATAGGGACAGGATACGAGCAGTACTTC. Translation gives CATSRKGIGTGYEQYF.

This chain uses TRBV27 with TRBJ2-1; 10 bases agree with TRBD2. The CDR3 is 15 residues long. Germline V CDR1 and CDR2: MNHEY, SMNVEV (reference sequence). The V and J ends lost 5 bases and 2 bases, in that order; junction bases with no gene match: 3. The CDR3 DNA reads TGTGCCAGCAGTCTAAGCGGGAGGGCCTACAATGAGCAGTTCTTC. Protein sequence: CASSLSGRAYNEQFF.

V gene TRBV7-2 combines with J gene TRBJ2-7; weak D call: TRBD2 (5 bases). Germline V gene sequence: CDR1 SGHTA, CDR2 FQGNSA. Trimming removed 2 bases at V and 2 bases at J, with 7 bases between. The length of the CDR3 is 13 residues. The CDR3 DNA is TGTGCCAGCAGCTTAAGCGGCCCCTACGAGCAGTACTTC. Translated, it gives CASSLSGPYEQYF.

The J gene is TRBJ1-3, the V gene TRBV5-4, with a possible D match to TRBD1 (5 bases). V was pared by 4 bases and J by 0 bases, with 11 bases between. CDR1 is SGHNT and CDR2 is YYREEE in the germline V gene (reference sequence). The CDR3 consists of 15 residues. The CDR3 spells CASSAGQGSGNTIYF. The CDR3 DNA sequence: TGTGCCAGCAGCGCCGGACAAGGCTCTGGAAACACCATATATTTT.

The V and J genes are TRBV12-5 and TRBJ1-2; 12 bases fit TRBD1. V gave up 6 bases and J gave up 8 bases; unmatched junction bases: 7. The CDR3 is 14 amino acids. Germline CDR1 LGHNT, CDR2 FRNRAP. CDR3 nucleotide sequence: TGTGCTAGTGGCCCCGGGACAGGGGGCTTAGGCTACACCTTC. Amino acids: CASGPGTGGLGYTF.

The chain joins TRBV20-1 to TRBJ1-1, with 7 bases identical to TRBD1. The junction had 6 bases not matched to a gene; V was cut back by 3 bases and J by 11 bases. The CDR3 has 11 residues. CDR1 is DFQATT, CDR2 SNEGSKA, per germline (reference sequence). The CDR3 nucleotides are TGCAGTGCTAGCGTAGCCAGGGGGGCTTTCTTT. It specifies CSASVARGAFF.

This chain uses TRBV7-9 with TRBJ1-2; D is undetermined. This CDR3 is 13 amino acids long. Germline V lookup: CDR1 SEHNR, CDR2 FQNEAQ (reference sequence). The germline V and J ends were trimmed by 8 bases and 4 bases, with 14 bases remaining between them. The CDR3 DNA reads as TGTGCCAGCGTACCCCAGGCTTCCTATGGCTACACCTTC. Protein sequence: CASVPQASYGYTF.

V gene TRBV19 combines with J gene TRBJ2-5; TRBD1 might be the D (7 bases). V was cut by 1 base and J by 2 bases, with 11 bases left in between. This CDR3 is 15 amino acids long. The germline V gene has CDR1 LNHDA and CDR2 SQIVND (reference sequence). CDR3 nucleotide sequence: TGTGCCAGTAGTATAGCCAGGGGGGTACAAGAGACCCAGTACTTC. Amino acid sequence: CASSIARGVQETQYF.

This clone has a handful of counts. The genes are TRBV9 and TRBJ2-5; 7 bases align to TRBD1. The CDR3 contains 14 residues. V gave up 6 bases and J gave up 2 bases; unmatched junction bases: 7. Per the germline V gene, CDR1 is SGDLS and CDR2 is YYNGEE. The CDR3 reads CASNRDSYQETQYF. The CDR3 nucleotides read TGTGCCAGCAATCGGGACAGCTATCAAGAGACCCAGTACTTC. Looking up the rest from reference TRBV9 and TRBJ2-5 gives the full variable domain: DSGVTQTPKHLITATGQRVTLRCSPRSGDLSVYWYQQSLDQGLQFLIQYYNGEERAKGNILERFSAQQFPDLHSELNLSSLELGDSALYFCASNRDSYQETQYFGPGTRLLVL.

The chain joins TRBV29-1 to TRBJ1-4; a weak D match, TRBD1 (5 bases). The V and J ends lost 7 bases and 10 bases respectively, with 22 bases between them. The CDR3 has 14 residues. The germline CDR1 and CDR2 sequences are SQVTM and ANQGSEA. The CDR3 loop reads CSAGAGPSGGKLFF. The CDR3, as DNA: TGCAGCGCCGGAGCTGGACCGTCGGGGGGAAAACTGTTTTTT.

This clone has only a few counts. V is TRBV19 and J is TRBJ2-7; 9 bases map to TRBD2. V trimming: 4 bases; J trimming: 2 bases; junction bases outside the gene matches: 6. Germline V gene data show CDR1 as LNHDA and CDR2 as SQIVND (reference sequence). This CDR3 spans 15 amino acids. CDR3 region: CASSRGAGGAYEQYF. The CDR3 region has the DNA TGTGCCAGTAGTAGGGGAGCGGGAGGCGCCTACGAGCAGTACTTC.

The rearrangement uses TRBV5-6 and TRBJ1-1, with 7 bases identical to TRBD1. V trimming: 6 bases; J trimming: 8 bases; junction bases outside the gene matches: 19. Germline CDR1 SGHDT, CDR2 YYEEEE. The CDR3 runs to 16 residues. CDR3 DNA: TGTGCCAGCACTTCCGTCACAGGGGCTTATAGTATGGAAGCTTTCTTT. It specifies CASTSVTGAYSMEAFF.